This is a list of T cell receptor beta chains from one sample in a study of shared clonotypes between healthy human individuals. Measured with immunoSEQ multiplex PCR; TCRdb has only the in-frame clones, and not every one. The table lists some 2.3 million clones, roughly 93% of them singletons. Specimen: naive CD4+ T cells from PBMCs. These receptor sequences come from a man younger than 30 in good health. Some clones in this sample may be carry-over from other donors' samples. Each CDR3 is given with its conserved first and last residue. The D gene is left open where the match is weak. Where a row states a size, it is once, few, many or the class of an expanded clone; other rows omit it.

>TRBV6-5|.|.|TRBJ1-1
TGTGCCAGCAGTTACTCGGGACAAGGGAACACTGAAGCTTTCTTT
CASSYSGQGNTEAFF
>TRBV2|.|few|TRBJ1-1
TGTGCCAGCAGTGAGGAGCGGCCTTCTTTGAACACTGAAGCTTTCTTT
CASSEERPSLNTEAFF
>TRBV7-2|.|.|TRBJ2-3
TGTGCCAGCAGCTTTGTAACAGGATCCTGGGGAGATACGCAGTATTTT
CASSFVTGSWGDTQYF
>TRBV28|TRBD2|.|TRBJ2-7
TGTGCCAGCAGTTTATTACGGGAGGGCCTCGAGCAGTACTTC
CASSLLREGLEQYF
>TRBV6-1|.|.|TRBJ1-2
TGTGCCAGCACGGAACCGGGCAGGGGCTATGGCTACACCTTC
CASTEPGRGYGYTF
>TRBV5-4|TRBD1|.|TRBJ1-3
TGTGCCGGACAGGGGGGGCCCTCTGGAAACACCATATATTTT
CAGQGGPSGNTIYF
>TRBV11-3|.|.|TRBJ2-1
TGTGCCAGCAGCTTAGGAGGCGAGAGCTCCTACAATGAGCAGTTCTTC
CASSLGGESSYNEQFF
>TRBV6-1|.|.|TRBJ2-6
TGTGCCAGCGGGCGACAGAGCTCTGGGGCCAACGTCCTGACTTTC
CASGRQSSGANVLTF
>TRBV5-6|.|.|TRBJ2-7
TGTGCCAGCAGCTTTAACAGAGCCTCCTACGAGCAGTACTTC
CASSFNRASYEQYF
>TRBV29-1|TRBD2|.|TRBJ2-1
TGCAGCGTTACCGGGACTAGCGGTTACAATGAGCAGTTCTTC
CSVTGTSGYNEQFF
>TRBV10-3|.|few|TRBJ2-2
TGTGCCATCAGTGATCGAGGGATGAACACCGGGGAGCTGTTTTTT
CAISDRGMNTGELFF
>TRBV7-3|.|once|TRBJ2-1
TGTGCCAGCAGCCTGCGGCTCGAATACAATGAGCAGTTCTTC
CASSLRLEYNEQFF
>TRBV27|TRBD1|.|TRBJ2-7
TGTGCCAGCGCGGGGACAGGGACCTACGAGCAGTACTTC
CASAGTGTYEQYF
>TRBV19|TRBD2|.|TRBJ2-7
TGTGCCAGTACCGATGCAGCGGGAGGGCCCCACGAGCAGTACTTC
CASTDAAGGPHEQYF
>TRBV2|.|.|TRBJ1-1
TGTGCCAGCAGTGATAGGGGTGGAACTGAAGCTTTCTTT
CASSDRGGTEAFF
>TRBV29-1|.|.|TRBJ2-3
TGCAGCGTTGTACAGTCCCAGGGTAGCACAGATACGCAGTATTTT
CSVVQSQGSTDTQYF
>TRBV25-1|.|.|TRBJ1-1
TGTGCCAGCTTCTCAGTGGGTGTGGCTTTCTTT
CASFSVGVAFF
>TRBV10-3|.|.|TRBJ1-1
TGTGCCATCAGTGAGTCTTTTGCTTCTATGAACACTGAAGCTTTCTTT
CAISESFASMNTEAFF
>TRBV2|TRBD2|.|TRBJ2-1
TGTGCCAGCATCGCGGCGGGACTAGGGAACAATGAGCAGTTCTTC
CASIAAGLGNNEQFF
>TRBV7-3|.|.|TRBJ1-2
TGTGCCAGCAGCTTATATGCAGGGGACGAGACTAACTATGGCTACACCTTC
CASSLYAGDETNYGYTF
>TRBV10-3|TRBD1|.|TRBJ2-7
TGTGCCATAAGAGGGACAGGGGTCTCCTACGAGCAGTACTTC
CAIRGTGVSYEQYF
>TRBV7-9|.|.|TRBJ1-2
TGTGCCAGCAGCTTAGAGGGCCGGAACCCTAACTATGGCTACACCTTC
CASSLEGRNPNYGYTF
>TRBV9|.|.|TRBJ1-3
TGTGCCAGCAGCGTAGCAGTTCCGGGAAACACCATATATTTT
CASSVAVPGNTIYF
>TRBV6-6|.|.|TRBJ1-1
TGTGCCAGCAGAGGGACGGGGAACACTGAAGCTTTCTTT
CASRGTGNTEAFF
>TRBV5-1|.|few|TRBJ1-1
TGCGCCAGCAGCTTGGTTTTCGGGGGTGACACTGAAGCTTTCTTT
CASSLVFGGDTEAFF
>TRBV11-2|.|.|TRBJ2-1
TGTGCCAGCAGCCCCCGACGGTACGTAGGTGAGCAGTTCTTC
CASSPRRYVGEQFF
>TRBV7-2|TRBD1|.|TRBJ1-2
TGTGCCAGCAGCTGGCGGGACAGCAACTATGGCTACACCTTC
CASSWRDSNYGYTF
>TRBV11-2|TRBD1|.|TRBJ1-1
TGTGCCAGCAGCCCCCAGGGGGCTAGAGCTGAAGCTTTCTTT
CASSPQGARAEAFF
>TRBV28|.|.|TRBJ1-2
TGTGCCAGCAGTTTCGGGGGCAGGCCGTTCACCTTC
CASSFGGRPFTF
>TRBV7-9|TRBD1|.|TRBJ2-7
TGTGCCAGCAGCTTGTCTAGGACAGGGGGCTTCTACGAGCAGTACTTC
CASSLSRTGGFYEQYF
>TRBV4-3|.|.|TRBJ2-2
TGCGCCAGCAGCCAATCGTGGGCCGGGGAGCTGTTTTTT
CASSQSWAGELFF
>TRBV5-1|.|.|TRBJ2-2
TGCGCCAGCAGTCCAAAGCTATCAGTGAGCACCGGGGAGCTGTTTTTT
CASSPKLSVSTGELFF
>TRBV6-5|.|.|TRBJ2-3
TGTGCCAGCAGGGGTACAGGGGATACGCAGTATTTT
CASRGTGDTQYF
>TRBV21-1|.|.|TRBJ1-2
TGTGCCAGCAGCCCACCCGGGACAGGGGATGGCTACACCTTC
CASSPPGTGDGYTF
>TRBV29-1|TRBD2|.|TRBJ2-3
TGCAGCGTTATGGGACTAGCGGGCCCCACAGATACGCAGTATTTT
CSVMGLAGPTDTQYF
>TRBV27|TRBD2|once|TRBJ2-7
TGTGCCAGCAGTCCTCGGACTAGCGGGTACTACTCCTACGAGCAGTACTTC
CASSPRTSGYYSYEQYF
>TRBV16|TRBD2|once|TRBJ2-7
TGTGCCAGCAGCCAAATAGCGGGACGCTCCTACGAGCAGTACTTC
CASSQIAGRSYEQYF
>TRBV28|TRBD1|.|TRBJ2-5
TGTGCCAGCAGTCCCGGGACAGGGGGTTTGGAGACCCAGTACTTC
CASSPGTGGLETQYF
>TRBV2|TRBD2|few|TRBJ2-7
TGTGCCAGCAGTGGGACTAGCGGAAACTCCTACGAGCAGTACTTC
CASSGTSGNSYEQYF